This T cell receptor (beta chain) was identified in a study of response to subunit inactivated influenza vaccine. Worth noting for this clonotype: Its cognate antigen is unknown.

TCRdb itself ran the RT-PCR reads through MiXCR, one entry per CDR3 protein. The profile shows approximately 170,000 distinct CDR3 sequences, roughly an eighth of them singletons. Study results and caveats: The authors suggested that few new T cells are recruited per seasonal influenza vaccination.

The source was CD8+ T cells sorted from PBMCs, collected less than 6 days after vaccination. This TCR was recovered from a man over 45 who received an inactivated influenza vaccine.

The CDR3 region has the DNA TGCGCCAGCAGTGAGTCCCGGGGGCCCTACAATGAGCAGTTCTTC. Its translation is CASSESRGPYNEQFF. The chain is built from TRBV10-2 and TRBJ2-1, with D perhaps TRBD1 or TRBD2 (6 bases each). Germline V CDR1 and CDR2: WSHSY, SAAADI. The CDR3 is 15 residues long. V was trimmed by 0 bases and J by 2 bases, leaving 8 bases between them.